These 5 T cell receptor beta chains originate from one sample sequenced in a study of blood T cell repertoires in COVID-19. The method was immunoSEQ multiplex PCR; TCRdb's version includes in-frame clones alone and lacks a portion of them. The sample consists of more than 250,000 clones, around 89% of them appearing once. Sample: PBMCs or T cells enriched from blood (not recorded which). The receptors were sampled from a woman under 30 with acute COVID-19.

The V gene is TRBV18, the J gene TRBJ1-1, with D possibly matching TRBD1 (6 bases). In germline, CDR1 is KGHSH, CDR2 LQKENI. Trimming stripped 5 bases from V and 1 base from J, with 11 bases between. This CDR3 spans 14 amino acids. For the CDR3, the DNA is TGTGCCAGCTCAGGGGGCAGGGGGAACACTGAAGCTTTCTTT. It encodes CASSGGRGNTEAFF.

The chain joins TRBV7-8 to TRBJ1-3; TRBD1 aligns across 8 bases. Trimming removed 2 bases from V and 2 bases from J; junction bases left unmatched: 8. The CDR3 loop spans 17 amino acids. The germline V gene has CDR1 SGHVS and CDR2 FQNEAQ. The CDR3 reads CASSLTGLTGAGNTIYF. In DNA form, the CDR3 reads TGTGCCAGCAGCTTAACGGGCCTGACAGGGGCTGGAAACACCATATATTTT.

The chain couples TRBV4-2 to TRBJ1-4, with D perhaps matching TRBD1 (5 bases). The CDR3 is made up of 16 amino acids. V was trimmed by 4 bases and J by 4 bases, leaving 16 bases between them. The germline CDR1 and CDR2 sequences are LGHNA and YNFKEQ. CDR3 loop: CASSRGSGGGNEKLFF. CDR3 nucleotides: TGTGCCAGCAGCCGGGGGAGCGGGGGAGGTAATGAAAAACTGTTTTTT.

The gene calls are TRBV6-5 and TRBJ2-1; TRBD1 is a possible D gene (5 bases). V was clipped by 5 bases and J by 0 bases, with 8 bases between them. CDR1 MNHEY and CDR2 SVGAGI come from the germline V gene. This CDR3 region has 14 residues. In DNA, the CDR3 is TGTGCCAGCAGTCAACAGGTCTCCTACAATGAGCAGTTCTTC. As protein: CASSQQVSYNEQFF.

The CDR3 protein is CASSQLRGRFDYGYTF. The CDR3 DNA sequence: TGCGCCAGCAGCCAACTCAGGGGGCGGTTCGACTATGGCTACACCTTC. The chain combines TRBV4-1 with TRBJ1-2, with TRBD1 matching over 8 bases. V shed 2 bases and J 3 bases; nucleotides not matched to a gene: 8. The length of the CDR3 is 16 residues. Germline V gives CDR1 MGHRA, CDR2 YSYEKL.